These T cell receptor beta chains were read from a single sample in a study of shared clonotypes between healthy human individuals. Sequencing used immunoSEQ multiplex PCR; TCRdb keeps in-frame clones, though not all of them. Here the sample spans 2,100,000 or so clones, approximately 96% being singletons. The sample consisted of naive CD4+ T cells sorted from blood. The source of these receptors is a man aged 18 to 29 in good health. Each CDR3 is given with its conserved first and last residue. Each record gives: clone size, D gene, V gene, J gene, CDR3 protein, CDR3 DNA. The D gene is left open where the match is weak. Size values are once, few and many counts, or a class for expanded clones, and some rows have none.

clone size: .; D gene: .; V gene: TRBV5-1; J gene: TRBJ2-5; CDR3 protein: CASSSGTRGQTQYF; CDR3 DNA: TGCGCCAGCAGCTCCGGGACACGGGGACAGACCCAGTACTTC
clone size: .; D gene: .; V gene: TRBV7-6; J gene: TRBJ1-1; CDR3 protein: CASSPKGTEAFF; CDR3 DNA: TGTGCCAGCAGCCCTAAGGGTACTGAAGCTTTCTTT
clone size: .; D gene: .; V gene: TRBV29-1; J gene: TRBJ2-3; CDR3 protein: CSVEGGADTQYF; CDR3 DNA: TGCAGCGTTGAAGGGGGGGCAGATACGCAGTATTTT
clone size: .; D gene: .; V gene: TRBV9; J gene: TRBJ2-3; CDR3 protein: CASSVGSGVATQYF; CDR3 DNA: TGTGCCAGCAGCGTAGGTAGTGGAGTTGCCACGCAGTATTTT
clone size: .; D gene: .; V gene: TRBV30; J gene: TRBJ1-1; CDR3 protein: CAWTPGRGNTEAFF; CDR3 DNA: TGTGCCTGGACCCCTGGACGGGGAAACACTGAAGCTTTCTTT
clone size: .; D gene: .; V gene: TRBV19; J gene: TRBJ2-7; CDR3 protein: CASSISGKGVQQYF; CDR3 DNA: TGTGCCAGTAGTATAAGCGGGAAGGGGGTCCAGCAGTACTTC
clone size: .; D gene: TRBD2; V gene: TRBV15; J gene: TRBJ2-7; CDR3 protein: CATSTERGGSYEQYF; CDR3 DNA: TGTGCCACCAGCACGGAGCGGGGGGGTTCCTACGAGCAGTACTTC
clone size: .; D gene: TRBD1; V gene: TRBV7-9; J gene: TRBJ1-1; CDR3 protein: CASSFFTGGTEAFF; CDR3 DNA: TGTGCCAGCAGCTTTTTCACAGGGGGCACTGAAGCTTTCTTT
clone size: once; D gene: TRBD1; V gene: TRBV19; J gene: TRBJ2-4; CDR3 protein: CASSKIQGGLSKNIQYF; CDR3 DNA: TGTGCCAGTAGTAAGATACAGGGGGGACTGTCCAAAAACATTCAGTACTTC
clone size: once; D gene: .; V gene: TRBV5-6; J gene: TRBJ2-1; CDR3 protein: CASSSSIVTVEQFF; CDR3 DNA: TGTGCCAGCAGCTCTTCGATAGTGACGGTTGAGCAGTTCTTC
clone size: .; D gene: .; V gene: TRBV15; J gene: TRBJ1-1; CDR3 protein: CATSRNKGEIEAFF; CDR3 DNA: TGTGCCACCAGCAGGAACAAGGGGGAAATTGAAGCTTTCTTT
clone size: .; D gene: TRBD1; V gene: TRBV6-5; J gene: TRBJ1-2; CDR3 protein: CASSYRDRGYYGYTF; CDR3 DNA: TGTGCCAGCAGTTACCGGGACAGGGGGTACTATGGCTACACCTTC
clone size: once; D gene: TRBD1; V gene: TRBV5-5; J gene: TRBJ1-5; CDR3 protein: CASSPGQVSNQPQHF; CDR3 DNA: TGTGCCAGCAGCCCGGGACAGGTGAGCAATCAGCCCCAGCATTTT
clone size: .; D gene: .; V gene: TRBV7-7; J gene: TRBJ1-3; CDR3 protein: CASSLHKEGNSGNTIYF; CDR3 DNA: TGTGCTAGCAGCTTACACAAGGAGGGTAACTCTGGAAACACCATATATTTT
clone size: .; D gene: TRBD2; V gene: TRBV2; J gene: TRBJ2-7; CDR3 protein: CASSDRTSGIVGEQYF; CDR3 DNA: TGTGCCAGCAGTGATCGCACTAGCGGGATCGTGGGCGAGCAGTACTTC
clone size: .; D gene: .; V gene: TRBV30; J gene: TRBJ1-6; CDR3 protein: CAWSVGGSPLHF; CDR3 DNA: TGTGCCTGGAGTGTCGGGGGATCACCCCTCCACTTT
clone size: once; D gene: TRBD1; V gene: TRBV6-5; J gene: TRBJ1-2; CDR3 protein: CASQDRAYGYTF; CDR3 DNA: TGTGCCAGTCAAGACAGGGCCTATGGCTACACCTTC
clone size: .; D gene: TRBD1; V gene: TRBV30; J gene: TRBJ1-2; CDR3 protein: CAWSAGQGGYGYTF; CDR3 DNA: TGTGCCTGGAGTGCGGGACAGGGGGGCTATGGCTACACCTTC